Below are 2 T cell receptor beta chains sequenced from a single sample in a study of OX40 agonist ivuxolimab in advanced cancers. Clones were sequenced by immunoSEQ multiplex PCR, and TCRdb holds only the in-frame ones, with some missing. Of more than 65,000 clones in the sample, around 93% were seen once. Source: CD4+ or CD8+ T cells sorted from blood, taken in a trial of the OX40 agonist ivuxolimab. The origin of the receptors is an adult with an advanced solid tumor such as melanoma, head and neck, liver or kidney cancer.

The chain employs TRBV5-1 and TRBJ2-7, with D unclear. The CDR3 length is 15 residues. Trimming took 4 bases from V and 2 from J, leaving 16 bases between them. CDR1 SGHRS and CDR2 YFSETQ come from the germline V gene. This CDR3 reads CASSLGLAATYEQYF. The CDR3 DNA follows: TGCGCCAGCAGCCTAGGATTGGCGGCTACCTACGAGCAGTACTTC.

The chain has TRBV7-2 and TRBJ1-5; D is perhaps TRBD1 (6 bases). This CDR3 spans 16 amino acids. V lost 5 bases and J 0 bases, leaving 14 bases between the germline ends. CDR1 and CDR2 from the germline V gene are SGHTA and FQGNSA. Here the CDR3 reads CASSRGQPYSNQPQHF. The CDR3, as DNA: TGTGCCAGCAGCCGAGGACAGCCTTATAGCAATCAGCCCCAGCATTTT. Drawing the rest from reference TRBV7-2 and TRBJ1-5, the complete variable domain is GAGVSQSPSNKVTEKGKDVELRCDPISGHTALYWYRQSLGQGLEFLIYFQGNSAPDKSGLPSDRFSAERTGGSVSTLTIQRTQQEDSAVYLCASSRGQPYSNQPQHFGDGTRLSIL.